Following are 5 T cell receptor beta chains from one sample sequenced in a study of immune characterization of retroperitoneal liposarcoma. TCRdb reanalysed the PCR reads using MiXCR and keeps one entry per CDR3 protein. The sample has more than 10,000 distinct CDR3 sequences; 47% are singletons. The sequenced sample was tumor tissue. The source is a female donor with retroperitoneal liposarcoma.

The V call is TRBV12-3 or TRBV12-4, the J call TRBJ2-3; perhaps TRBD1 as D (5 bases). The V gene lost 0 bases and the J gene lost 3 bases, with 7 bases spanning the gap. This CDR3 has 14 amino acids. The CDR3 spells CASSLAQGTDTQYF. The CDR3, as DNA: TGTGCCAGCAGTTTAGCGCAGGGAACAGATACGCAGTATTTT.

About this clonotype itself: A much larger clone sits a single nucleotide away, making a read error possible. The J gene is TRBJ2-7, the V gene TRBV6-9, with D perhaps TRBD2 (5 bases). Trimming removed 7 bases at V and 2 bases at J, with 12 bases between. Germline CDR1 reads MNHGY; CDR2 reads SVAAGI. The CDR3 runs 13 residues. CDR3 nucleotides: TGTGCCAGCAAGCGGCAGAGCACCTACGAGCAGTACTTC. Its translation is CASKRQSTYEQYF.

This clonotype was seen a few times. The rearrangement joins TRBV11-2 to TRBJ2-1, with TRBD2 identical over 7 bases. Germline V gene data show CDR1 as SGHAT and CDR2 as FQNNGV. This CDR3 region has 17 residues. Trimming took 3 bases from V and 2 from J; bases not matched to a gene: 10. CDR3 amino acids: CASSFFARGGPYNEQFF. The DNA for the CDR3 is TGTGCCAGCAGCTTCTTCGCTCGGGGAGGGCCCTACAATGAGCAGTTCTTC.

This clonotype was seen many times. The rearrangement uses TRBV6-5 and TRBJ2-4; 9 positions match TRBD1. The CDR3 has 14 residues. The trim removed 10 bases at V and 6 bases at J, leaving 10 bases unmatched. Germline V lookup: CDR1 MNHEY, CDR2 SVGAGI. CDR3 sequence (DNA): TGTGCCACCAAGGTCCCGGGACAGGGAAACATTCAGTACTTC. Translated: CATKVPGQGNIQYF.

This clonotype has just a few counts. The V call is TRBV6-1, the J call TRBJ2-1; 7 positions agree with TRBD1. V lost 6 bases, J lost 1 base, and 6 bases stayed unmatched. Germline V gene lookup returns CDR1 MNHNS and CDR2 SASEGT. The CDR3 runs to 15 residues. CDR3 bases: TGTGCCAGCAGGAAAGGACAGGAGTCCTACAATGAGCAGTTCTTC. Its protein product is CASRKGQESYNEQFF.